Shown below are 25 T cell receptor beta chains from a single sample sequenced in a study of cytomegalovirus exposure and HLA in healthy donors. 60 Vbeta and 13 Jbeta primers were used in PCR. Measured with immunoSEQ multiplex PCR; TCRdb has only the in-frame clones, and not every one. Of about 130,000 clones in the sample, 15% to 20% were seen once. Sequencing input: PBMCs. The receptor set was obtained from a female donor in good health and CMV-seropositive.

V is TRBV4-3 and J is TRBJ2-1; D gene uncertain. Trimming took 3 bases from V and 3 from J, leaving 12 bases between them. Germline V gives CDR1 LGHNA, CDR2 YSLEER. There are 15 residues in the CDR3. This CDR3 is CASSHTQADYNEQFF. The CDR3 nucleotides read TGCGCCAGCAGCCATACCCAGGCCGACTACAATGAGCAGTTCTTC.

The J gene is TRBJ1-1, the V gene TRBV13; D is unclear. Trimming pared 6 bases from V and 4 bases from J, leaving 12 bases between. Per the germline V gene, CDR1 is PRHDT and CDR2 is FYEKMQ (reference sequence). The CDR3 consists of 13 residues. CDR3 amino acids: CASREAGTTEAFF. CDR3 in DNA: TGTGCCAGCAGGGAGGCCGGAACCACTGAAGCTTTCTTT.

CDR3: CASSFGEPSEQYF. The CDR3 DNA sequence: TGTGCCAGCAGCTTCGGGGAGCCGAGCGAGCAGTACTTC. The chain links TRBV28 to TRBJ2-7, with a possible D match to TRBD2 (5 bases). Trimming stripped 6 bases from V and 6 bases from J, with 15 bases between. The CDR3 extends over 13 amino acids. Germline V gives CDR1 MDHEN, CDR2 SYDVKM.

This chain connects TRBV6-5 to TRBJ2-7; 7 bases map to TRBD2. Trimming took 8 bases from V and 3 from J; bases not matched to a gene: 7. Germline V gene lookup returns CDR1 MNHEY and CDR2 SVGAGI. The CDR3 is 13 residues long. The CDR3 here is CASWESGIYEQYF. The CDR3, as DNA: TGTGCCAGCTGGGAGAGCGGGATCTACGAGCAGTACTTC.

The chain carries TRBV4-2 and TRBJ2-1; tentative D call: TRBD2 (7 bases). Germline CDR1 reads LGHNA; CDR2 reads YNFKEQ. The CDR3 consists of 15 residues. Trimming took off 0 bases at V and 6 bases at J, with 12 bases between the two ends. The CDR3: CASSQEWRGGNEQFF. In nucleotides, the CDR3 is TGTGCCAGCAGCCAAGAGTGGAGGGGGGGCAATGAGCAGTTCTTC.

The V call is TRBV5-6, the J call TRBJ1-4, with TRBD1 matching 8 bases. The CDR3 contains 14 residues. Trimming took 5 bases from V and 5 from J; bases not matched to a gene: 5. The germline V gene encodes CDR1 SGHDT and CDR2 YYEEEE. This CDR3 is CASRETGANEKLFF. CDR3 sequence (DNA): TGTGCCAGCAGAGAGACAGGGGCCAATGAAAAACTGTTTTTT.

There are a few counts of this clone. The genes are TRBV27 and TRBJ2-7; D may be TRBD1 (6 bases). Germline CDR1 reads MNHEY; CDR2 reads SMNVEV (reference sequence). Between the trimmed V and J ends, which lost 2 bases and 2 bases, there was a span of 10 bases. The CDR3 runs 14 residues. This CDR3 is CASSLGGPTYEQYF. Here the CDR3 DNA reads TGTGCCAGCAGTTTAGGGGGCCCGACCTACGAGCAGTACTTC.

V usage is TRBV30 and J usage is TRBJ2-7, with TRBD2 matching over 12 bases. The J segment lost 3 bases and the V segment lost 8 bases, leaving 5 bases of the junction unmatched. Germline CDR1 reads GTSNPN; CDR2 reads SVGIG (reference sequence). The CDR3 totals 13 residues. CDR3 nucleotide sequence: TGTGCCCACGAGACTAGCGGGAGCTACGAGCAGTACTTC. This translates into CAHETSGSYEQYF.

The chain couples TRBV27 to TRBJ2-1, with D possibly matching TRBD1 (5 bases). Trimming removed 8 bases from V and 0 bases from J, with 8 bases in between. The germline CDR1 and CDR2 sequences are MNHEY and SMNVEV (reference sequence). The CDR3 length is 13 residues. CDR3 in DNA: TGTGCCAGCCAGGGTGGCTCCTACAATGAGCAGTTCTTC. Translating gives CASQGGSYNEQFF.

This chain connects TRBV5-5 to TRBJ1-1, with D unresolved. Germline V gene sequence: CDR1 SGHKS, CDR2 YYEKEE (reference sequence). This CDR3 has 13 amino acids. Trimming pared 5 bases from V and 3 bases from J, leaving 11 bases between. Here the CDR3 reads CASRGAWDTEAFF. The CDR3 DNA reads TGTGCCAGCAGGGGCGCTTGGGACACTGAAGCTTTCTTT.

The J gene is TRBJ1-5, the V gene TRBV19; no definite D call. The CDR3 has 16 amino acids. Germline loops: CDR1 LNHDA, CDR2 SQIVND (reference sequence). V lost 1 base, J lost 0 bases, and 10 bases lay in between. CDR3 sequence: CASSIAAYYSNQPQHF. CDR3 bases: TGTGCCAGTAGTATAGCTGCCTATTATAGCAATCAGCCCCAGCATTTT.

The chain carries TRBV4-1 and TRBJ2-2; 8 bases match TRBD1. From germline, CDR1 is MGHRA and CDR2 YSYEKL. The CDR3 covers 16 residues. V was pared by 3 bases and J by 0 bases, with 3 bases of the junction left unmatched. The CDR3 loop is CASSQWTGPNTGELFF. In DNA, the CDR3 is TGCGCCAGCAGCCAGTGGACAGGGCCGAACACCGGGGAGCTGTTTTTT.

This clone was seen more than once but under ten times. The CDR3 loop reads CASSPQKNSNQPQHF. In DNA form, the CDR3 reads TGTGCCAGCAGCCCACAGAAAAATAGCAATCAGCCCCAGCATTTT. The V gene is TRBV7-2, the J gene TRBJ1-5; unclear D gene. This CDR3 has 15 amino acids. Trimming stripped 5 bases from V and 0 bases from J, with 11 bases between. CDR1 is SGHTA and CDR2 is FQGNSA in the germline V gene. The full variable domain, in which reference TRBV7-2 and TRBJ1-5 provide the parts outside the CDR3, is GAGVSQSPSNKVTEKGKDVELRCDPISGHTALYWYRQSLGQGLEFLIYFQGNSAPDKSGLPSDRFSAERTGGSVSTLTIQRTQQEDSAVYLCASSPQKNSNQPQHFGDGTRLSIL.

V gene TRBV15 combines with J gene TRBJ2-7, with TRBD1 as a possible D gene (5 bases). The CDR3 extends over 14 amino acids. Deletions cut 0 bases from V and 0 bases from J, with 6 bases between. Per germline, CDR1 LNHNV and CDR2 YYDKDF (reference sequence). The DNA for the CDR3 is TGTGCCACCAGCAGAGACAGGGTCTCCTACGAGCAGTACTTC. Translating gives CATSRDRVSYEQYF.

This clone was detected only a few times. The chain combines TRBV9 with TRBJ1-4; D unclear. Trimming removed 1 base from V and 17 bases from J, with 24 bases in between. CDR1 is SGDLS and CDR2 is YYNGEE in the germline V gene. The CDR3 contains 15 residues. DNA of the CDR3: TGTGCCAGCAGCGTAACGCTAACAACCGGGAGGCTAGGTTTTTTT. Residues: CASSVTLTTGRLGFF.

The gene calls are TRBV5-8 and TRBJ2-5; 10 bases line up with TRBD1. V lost 4 bases to trimming and J lost 2 bases; unmatched junction nucleotides: 5. Germline V gives CDR1 SGHTS, CDR2 YDEGEE. The CDR3 totals 15 residues. The CDR3 loop is CASSGGQGYQETQYF. The CDR3 region has the DNA TGTGCCAGCAGCGGGGGACAGGGGTATCAAGAGACCCAGTACTTC.

The rearrangement joins TRBV30 to TRBJ1-2, with TRBD1 matching 7 bases. V shed 3 bases, J shed 6 bases, and the junction held 10 bases outside the gene matches. CDR1 is GTSNPN and CDR2 is SVGIG in the germline V gene (reference sequence). CDR3 length: 14 residues. The CDR3 spells CAWSLLTQGDGYTF. The DNA for the CDR3 is TGTGCCTGGAGCCTCCTCACTCAGGGGGATGGCTACACCTTC.

The chain recombines TRBV10-3 with TRBJ2-5; the match to TRBD2 covers 8 bases. The length of the CDR3 is 15 residues. CDR1 and CDR2 (germline): ENHRY, SYGVKD. V was clipped by 2 bases and J by 2 bases; unmatched bases: 4. The CDR3 DNA follows: TGTGCCATCAGTGAGCCCCAGCGGGGGCAAGAGACCCAGTACTTC. Protein product: CAISEPQRGQETQYF.

This clone has more than one count but fewer than ten. The chain links TRBV25-1 to TRBJ2-7; D is possibly TRBD2 (5 bases). Germline CDR1 is MGHDK and CDR2 is SYGVNS. This CDR3 region has 14 residues. Deletions cut 10 bases from V and 3 bases from J, with 19 bases between. This chain's CDR3 is CATKDSGWLYEQYF. CDR3 DNA sequence: TGTGCCACCAAAGACTCGGGGTGGCTCTACGAGCAGTACTTC.

V is TRBV2 and J is TRBJ2-3, with TRBD1 as a possible D gene (6 bases). The germline V and J ends were trimmed by 3 bases and 3 bases, with 7 bases remaining between them. This CDR3 contains 13 residues. Germline CDR1 and CDR2: SNHLY and FYNNEI. This CDR3 is CASSDQGTDTQYF. CDR3 DNA: TGTGCCAGCAGTGATCAGGGGACAGATACGCAGTATTTT. Variable domain in full (rest from reference TRBV2 and TRBJ2-3): EPEVTQTPSHQVTQMGQEVILRCVPISNHLYFYWYRQILGQKVEFLVSFYNNEISEKSEIFDDQFSVERPDGSNFTLKIRSTKLEDSAMYFCASSDQGTDTQYFGPGTRLTVL.

The chain carries TRBV5-8 and TRBJ2-7, with TRBD1 identical over 12 bases. The CDR3 runs to 16 residues. Trimming removed 4 bases from V and 11 bases from J; junction bases left unmatched: 16. Looked up from germline, CDR1 is SGHTS and CDR2 is YDEGEE. In DNA, the CDR3 is TGTGCCAGCAGCGTCAACAAAGGGACAGGGGGCAATCTAGAGTACTTC. Translating gives CASSVNKGTGGNLEYF.

Only a few counts were recorded for this clone. The chain couples TRBV25-1 to TRBJ1-5, with D perhaps matching TRBD1 (5 bases). Per the germline V gene, CDR1 is MGHDK and CDR2 is SYGVNS. The CDR3 loop spans 17 amino acids. Deletions cut 6 bases from V and 4 bases from J, with 22 bases between. CDR3 loop: CASREGWLKVGNQPQHF. CDR3 DNA: TGTGCCAGCAGGGAGGGGTGGTTGAAGGTGGGGAATCAGCCCCAGCATTTT.

This clone has a handful of counts. The chain combines TRBV15 with TRBJ2-1, with a tentative D call TRBD2 (6 bases). From germline, CDR1 is LNHNV and CDR2 YYDKDF (reference sequence). Between the trimmed V and J ends, which lost 0 bases and 4 bases, there was a span of 13 bases. The length of the CDR3 is 16 residues. Here the CDR3 reads CATSRDRRVLYNEQFF. In DNA, the CDR3 is TGTGCCACCAGCAGAGATCGGAGGGTACTATACAATGAGCAGTTCTTC.

The rearrangement joins TRBV2 to TRBJ2-2; 8 positions match TRBD2. CDR3 size: 15 residues. The V segment lost 4 bases and the J segment 1 base; nucleotides outside the gene matches: 2. Per germline, CDR1 SNHLY and CDR2 FYNNEI. The CDR3 reads CASSGSGVNTGELFF. The DNA for the CDR3 is TGTGCCAGCAGTGGTAGCGGGGTGAACACCGGGGAGCTGTTTTTT.

CDR3 in DNA: TGTGCCAGCAGCGTAGGTGTAGAAGGGGCTGAGGGCTACACCTTC. This sequence encodes CASSVGVEGAEGYTF. The chain is built from TRBV9 and TRBJ1-2; tentative D call: TRBD1 (5 bases). The CDR3 is 15 residues long. CDR1 and CDR2 (germline): SGDLS, YYNGEE. Deletions cut 0 bases from V and 8 bases from J, with 17 bases between.